Following are 2 T cell receptor beta chains from one sample sequenced in a study of T-cell memory formation after mild COVID-19. TCRdb passed the 5' RACE reads through MiXCR, listing each CDR3 protein once. The sample lists some 320,000 distinct CDR3 sequences, 15% to 20% occurring once. Sequencing used PBMCs or a T cell subset sorted from them (not recorded which). These receptors were collected from a man younger than 35 who had mild COVID-19 (a few samples of this study predate the infection). Cell type and time point are not known.

This clonotype has just a few counts. The chain recombines TRBV6-2 or TRBV6-3 with TRBJ2-5, with TRBD2 identical over 10 bases. Germline CDR1 and CDR2: MNHEY and SVGEGT. Unmatched junction bases numbered 9, after V lost 7 bases and J lost 1 base. The CDR3 spans 16 residues. CDR3 amino acids: CASTPGVAGGQETQYF. CDR3 in DNA: TGTGCCAGCACCCCGGGGGTAGCGGGGGGCCAAGAGACCCAGTACTTC.

The rearrangement joins TRBV20-1 to TRBJ2-2, with D perhaps TRBD1 or TRBD2 (5 bases each). The V end was cut by 6 bases, the J end by 4 bases, with 15 bases between. Germline V gene sequence: CDR1 DFQATT, CDR2 SNEGSKA (reference sequence). CDR3 length: 14 amino acids. The CDR3 nucleotides are TGCAGTGCCCCCGGGGCAGACAGCACCGGGGAGCTGTTTTTT. Protein sequence: CSAPGADSTGELFF.